The 4 T cell receptor beta chains below all came from one sample that was sequenced in a study of cytomegalovirus exposure and HLA in healthy donors. Use of 60 Vbeta and 13 Jbeta primers characterized the PCR. TCRdb's copy holds only in-frame clones and misses some; the assay was immunoSEQ multiplex PCR. The table lists 70,000 to 95,000 clones, roughly 75% of them singletons. Source material: PBMCs. These receptors came from a male donor in good health and CMV-seronegative.

The V and J genes are TRBV7-2 and TRBJ1-1, with D unresolved. The CDR3 is made up of 18 amino acids. V was shortened by 1 base and J by 0 bases, with 18 bases between the two germline ends. Looked up from germline, CDR1 is SGHTA and CDR2 is FQGNSA. The CDR3 region is CASSLGVGTALMNTEAFF. CDR3 sequence (DNA): TGTGCCAGCAGCTTAGGAGTTGGAACAGCCTTGATGAACACTGAAGCTTTCTTT.

In its sample, this clone was seen a few times. The genes are TRBV4-3 and TRBJ2-7; tentatively, D is TRBD1 (5 bases). Deletions cut 2 bases from V and 3 bases from J, with 20 bases between. Per germline, CDR1 LGHNA and CDR2 YSLEER. The CDR3 loop spans 17 amino acids. In DNA, the CDR3 is TGCGCCAGCAGCCAACGAGACCCAGGGCGTGGGTACTACGAGCAGTACTTC. Translation: CASSQRDPGRGYYEQYF.

J is TRBJ1-1 and V is TRBV4-3; no clear D gene. V was shortened by 1 base and J by 0 bases, with 6 bases between the two germline ends. The CDR3 has 14 residues. Germline V CDR1 and CDR2: LGHNA, YSLEER. In DNA form, the CDR3 reads TGCGCCAGCAGCCAAGCGGTGGTGAACACTGAAGCTTTCTTT. Its protein product is CASSQAVVNTEAFF.

The rearrangement links TRBV10-3 to TRBJ2-3; 16 nucleotides line up with TRBD2. Germline V gene data show CDR1 as ENHRY and CDR2 as SYGVKD. This CDR3 comprises 16 residues. Trimming at V came to 6 bases and at J to 1 base, leaving 1 base not matched to a gene. The CDR3 coding sequence is TGTGCCATCAGAGGGACTAGCGGGAGGGGCACAGATACGCAGTATTTT. Translating it yields CAIRGTSGRGTDTQYF.